The 6 T cell receptor beta chains below all came from one sample that was sequenced in a study of CD8+ T cells in alopecia areata. RNA was extracted and reverse transcribed into cDNA as the sequencing template. Measured with immunoSEQ multiplex PCR; TCRdb has only the in-frame clones, and not every one. The profile shows about 150,000 clones, roughly 52% of them singletons. Indicated treatment: oral pan-JAK inhibitor, 5-10 mg twice daily. The sample was CD8+ T cells sorted from blood, taken at week 4, from a patient treated with tofacitinib. The receptors shown here come from a human donor with alopecia areata.

This chain joins TRBV7-9 and TRBJ2-7; possibly TRBD2 for D (6 bases). CDR1 is SEHNR and CDR2 is FQNEAQ in the germline V gene (reference sequence). The CDR3 covers 14 residues. Trimming removed 3 bases at V and 4 bases at J, with 13 bases between. The chain's CDR3 is CASSLGLGFYEQYF. The CDR3 DNA reads TGTGCCAGCAGCTTGGGACTCGGGTTTTACGAGCAGTACTTC.

The genes are TRBV27 and TRBJ2-1, with a tentative D call TRBD2 (5 bases). The CDR3 has 14 amino acids. V lost 7 bases to trimming and J lost 1 base, with 11 bases between them. Germline V gene data show CDR1 as MNHEY and CDR2 as SMNVEV (reference sequence). The CDR3 sequence is CASTRTGSYNEQFF. The CDR3, as DNA: TGTGCCAGCACTCGGACGGGGTCCTACAATGAGCAGTTCTTC.

The chain is built from TRBV7-2 and TRBJ2-7; TRBD1 agrees at 9 bases. The CDR3 covers 14 residues. Per germline, CDR1 SGHTA and CDR2 FQGNSA. V gave up 4 bases and J gave up 3 bases; unmatched junction bases: 4. This chain's CDR3 is CASSWTGAHYEQYF. In nucleotides, the CDR3 is TGTGCCAGCAGCTGGACAGGGGCCCACTACGAGCAGTACTTC.

V usage is TRBV7-9 and J usage is TRBJ2-3, with 7 bases aligning to TRBD2. This CDR3 has 16 amino acids. Looked up from germline, CDR1 is SEHNR and CDR2 is FQNEAQ (reference sequence). The V gene end was trimmed by 5 bases and the J gene end by 2 bases; junction bases not matched to a gene: 10. In DNA form, the CDR3 reads TGTGCCAGCAGCCCGAGCGCAGCGGGGTACACAGATACGCAGTATTTT. This sequence encodes CASSPSAAGYTDTQYF.

This clone was counted between two and nine times. V usage is TRBV29-1 and J usage is TRBJ2-3, with D perhaps TRBD2 (6 bases). The CDR3 extends over 15 amino acids. Germline-derived CDR1 and CDR2 are SQVTM and ANQGSEA. With 0 bases removed from V and 1 base from J, the gap between germline ends came to 11 bases. The CDR3 coding sequence is TGCAGCGTTGAAGATCGTCCGGGGGGCACAGATACGCAGTATTTT. Its translation is CSVEDRPGGTDTQYF.

CDR3: CASSYSIDLKNIQYF. The CDR3 DNA is TGTGCCAGCAGTTACTCGATTGACCTCAAAAACATTCAGTACTTC. The V and J genes are TRBV6-5 and TRBJ2-4; D ambiguous. V lost 0 bases and J 3 bases, leaving 9 bases between the germline ends. This CDR3 has 15 residues. Germline V gives CDR1 MNHEY, CDR2 SVGAGI.